Listed here is a single T cell receptor (beta chain). The antigen is unknown. This sample is part of a study of T cell repertoires in cytomegalovirus infection. Overall study: A matching HLA type, together with CMV infection, was signaled by public TCR beta signatures.

TCRdb passed the reads through MiXCR, listing each CDR3 protein once. The data show tens of thousands of distinct CDR3 sequences, around 20% seen once. The study, taken as a whole, reports: It was HLA-C-restricted CMV-specific TCR beta clonotypes that dominated the response ex vivo.

The germline V gene has CDR1 SGHTA and CDR2 FQGNSA. J lost 0 bases, V lost 6 bases, and 2 bases had no gene match. This CDR3 is 15 amino acids long. The TCR originated in a human donor in good health (CMV status not recorded). Some clones in this sample may be carry-over from other donors' samples. V and J are TRBV7-2 and TRBJ2-1; TRBD2 aligns across 10 bases. Specimen: CD8+ T cells from cultured PBMCs, collected from culture after CMV antigen stimulation. This CDR3 is CASRRTSGSYNEQFF. The CDR3 DNA reads as TGTGCCAGCAGACGGACTAGCGGCTCCTACAATGAGCAGTTCTTC.